The 29 T cell receptor beta chains reported below all come from one sample, sequenced in a study of blood T cell repertoires in COVID-19. Clones were read by immunoSEQ multiplex PCR, and TCRdb kept only the in-frame ones, dropping some. This table holds about 75,000 clones, about four fifths found once. Sequencing was carried out using peripheral blood. Receptors were obtained from a woman older than 75 with active or convalescent COVID-19.

V and J are TRBV6-6 and TRBJ2-5; maybe TRBD2 (7 bases). V shed 6 bases and J shed 4 bases, with 15 bases lying between them. The CDR3 is 14 amino acids. Germline V CDR1 and CDR2: MNHNY, SVGAGI (reference sequence). The CDR3 loop reads CASSPGGRLETQYF. The CDR3 DNA reads TGTGCCAGCAGCCCGGGGGGCCGTTTAGAGACCCAGTACTTC.

The sample holds one count of this clone. This chain uses TRBV7-2 with TRBJ1-6, with D possibly being TRBD1 (5 bases). The CDR3 sequence is 15 residues long. Looked up from germline, CDR1 is SGHTA and CDR2 is FQGNSA. V shed 2 bases and J shed 7 bases, with 12 bases lying between them. The CDR3 sequence is CASSLWQGTNSPLHF. As DNA, the CDR3 is TGTGCCAGCAGCTTATGGCAGGGTACCAATTCACCCCTCCACTTT. The variable domain in full, completed from reference TRBV7-2 and TRBJ1-6, reads GAGVSQSPSNKVTEKGKDVELRCDPISGHTALYWYRQSLGQGLEFLIYFQGNSAPDKSGLPSDRFSAERTGGSVSTLTIQRTQQEDSAVYLCASSLWQGTNSPLHFGNGTRLTVT.

The rearrangement uses TRBV3-1 (or the pseudogene TRBV3-2) and TRBJ2-1; D perhaps matches TRBD2 (5 bases). This CDR3 is built from 12 residues. Per the germline V gene, CDR1 is LGHDT and CDR2 is YNNKEL (reference sequence). V was shortened by 1 base and J by 12 bases, with 10 bases between the two germline ends. The CDR3 reads CASSQAGIGQFF. DNA for the CDR3: TGTGCCAGCAGCCAAGCGGGGATAGGGCAGTTCTTC.

The chain has TRBV3-1 (or the pseudogene TRBV3-2) and TRBJ2-1; D might be TRBD2 (7 bases). This CDR3 is built from 18 residues. Trimming shortened V by 0 bases and J by 5 bases, and 20 bases separated the two germline ends. Per the germline V gene, CDR1 is LGHDT and CDR2 is YNNKEL (reference sequence). The CDR3 sequence: CASSQDRGGRKEDNEQFF. The CDR3 DNA is TGTGCCAGCAGCCAAGATAGGGGGGGCCGAAAGGAAGACAATGAGCAGTTCTTC.

The chain joins TRBV6-2 or TRBV6-3 to TRBJ1-4; 8 bases are shared with TRBD1. V shed 6 bases and J 3 bases; nucleotides not matched to a gene: 9. CDR1 MNHEY and CDR2 SVGEGT come from the germline V gene. The CDR3 covers 16 residues. CDR3 loop: CASSPGQGSSNEKLFF. In DNA form, the CDR3 reads TGTGCCAGCAGCCCAGGACAGGGAAGCTCTAATGAAAAACTGTTTTTT.

Regarding this clone: The junction differs from germline at one of its ends, possibly a read error. The rearrangement joins TRBV7-7 to TRBJ2-1, with 14 bases that match TRBD2. CDR1 and CDR2 (germline): SSHAT, FNYEAQ (reference sequence). CDR3 length: 16 residues. CDR3 protein: CASSSGLAGGYNEQFF. CDR3 bases: TGTGCTAGCAGCTCCGGACTAGCGGGAGGCTACAATGAGCAGTTCTTC.

V is TRBV6-2 or TRBV6-3 and J is TRBJ2-7; possible D gene TRBD1, 6 bases. This CDR3 has 13 residues. The germline V and J ends were trimmed by 6 bases and 2 bases, with 11 bases remaining between them. Germline lookup yields CDR1 MNHEY and CDR2 SVGEGT. CDR3 in DNA: TGTGCCAGCAGCAACAGGGCCACCTACGAGCAGTACTTC. Protein product: CASSNRATYEQYF.

This chain connects TRBV5-6 to TRBJ1-2; TRBD1 matches 7 bases. The CDR3 runs 19 residues. V gave up 4 bases and J gave up 4 bases; unmatched junction bases: 22. Germline loops: CDR1 SGHDT, CDR2 YYEEEE. This chain's CDR3 is CASSPGAGTVLAPAYGYTF. CDR3 nucleotides: TGTGCCAGCAGCCCTGGGGCCGGGACAGTCCTCGCCCCGGCCTATGGCTACACCTTC.

The V gene is TRBV30, the J gene TRBJ1-2; no clear D. V lost 2 bases, J lost 3 bases, and 4 bases lay in between. Germline V gene data show CDR1 as GTSNPN and CDR2 as SVGIG (reference sequence). CDR3 length: 11 residues. CDR3 in amino acids: CAWSLHYGYTF. Here the CDR3 DNA reads TGTGCCTGGAGTCTTCACTATGGCTACACCTTC.

The chain combines TRBV5-4 with TRBJ2-5, with TRBD2 matching over 7 bases. The V gene end was trimmed by 0 bases and the J gene end by 1 base; junction bases not matched to a gene: 6. This CDR3 is built from 16 residues. The germline gives CDR1 SGHNT, CDR2 YYREEE (reference sequence). CDR3 DNA sequence: TGTGCCAGCAGCTTGGGTGCGGGGGTCGTCCAAGAGACCCAGTACTTC. Amino acids: CASSLGAGVVQETQYF.

A single count supports this clone. The rearrangement uses TRBV6-4 and TRBJ1-2, with D perhaps matching TRBD1 (6 bases). V was trimmed by 0 bases and J by 4 bases, leaving 12 bases between them. Germline V gives CDR1 MRHNA, CDR2 SNTAGT. The CDR3 spans 15 residues. The CDR3 region is CASSDSSRGIYGYTF. CDR3 DNA sequence: TGTGCCAGCAGTGACTCCTCCAGGGGAATCTATGGCTACACCTTC.

The chain couples TRBV14 to TRBJ1-1; D is unresolved. Per the germline V gene, CDR1 is SGHDN and CDR2 is FVKESK. This CDR3 spans 14 amino acids. Trimming stripped 3 bases from V and 0 bases from J, with 8 bases between. Here the CDR3 reads CASSQRRVNTEAFF. The CDR3 nucleotides are TGTGCCAGCAGCCAGCGCCGGGTGAACACTGAAGCTTTCTTT. The full variable domain, with the rest looked up from reference TRBV14 and TRBJ1-1, is EAGVTQFPSHSVIEKGQTVTLRCDPISGHDNLYWYRRVMGKEIKFLLHFVKESKQDESGMPNNRFLAERTGGTYSTLKVQPAELEDSGVYFCASSQRRVNTEAFFGQGTRLTVV.

CDR3 sequence reads: CASSPGPSGQLAKNIQYF. CDR3 nucleotides: TGTGCCAGCAGCCCCGGCCCCTCTGGACAGCTAGCCAAAAACATTCAGTACTTC. This sequence joins TRBV3-1 (or the pseudogene TRBV3-2) and TRBJ2-4; a possible D gene is TRBD1 (6 bases). Germline values: CDR1 LGHDT, CDR2 YNNKEL (reference sequence). Trimming removed 4 bases from V and 0 bases from J, with 19 bases in between. The CDR3 spans 18 residues.

This clone has only one observation. The chain joins TRBV7-8 to TRBJ1-1; 9 bases agree with TRBD1. The CDR3 totals 18 residues. Trimming took 6 bases from V and 4 from J; bases not matched to a gene: 18. Germline CDR1 SGHVS, CDR2 FQNEAQ. The CDR3 coding sequence is TGTGCCAGCAGGAATCCTACTACAGGGGGCGTGTGGAGCACTGAAGCTTTCTTT. It codes for CASRNPTTGGVWSTEAFF.

This chain links TRBV19 with TRBJ1-5; the D gene is possibly TRBD1 (6 bases). The germline V gene has CDR1 LNHDA and CDR2 SQIVND (reference sequence). V lost 4 bases to trimming and J lost 7 bases, with 17 bases between them. This CDR3 has 15 amino acids. CDR3: CASSNRNRDGQPQHF. The CDR3 nucleotides are TGTGCCAGTAGTAATAGGAACAGGGACGGGCAGCCCCAGCATTTT.

This chain uses TRBV5-4 with TRBJ2-1, with 9 bases that match TRBD2. V shed 0 bases and J 6 bases; nucleotides not matched to a gene: 7. The CDR3 extends over 16 amino acids. Germline V gene lookup returns CDR1 SGHNT and CDR2 YYREEE (reference sequence). The DNA of the CDR3 is TGTGCCAGCAGCTTGGATCTAGCGGGGAACCCCAATGAGCAGTTCTTC. Its translation: CASSLDLAGNPNEQFF.

The chain combines TRBV18 with TRBJ2-1, with a tentative D call TRBD1 (6 bases). V lost 2 bases, J lost 0 bases, and 8 bases lay in between. CDR3 length: 15 residues. Germline lookup yields CDR1 KGHSH and CDR2 LQKENI. The CDR3 is CASSPDRSSYNEQFF. CDR3 in DNA: TGTGCCAGCTCACCAGACAGGAGCTCCTACAATGAGCAGTTCTTC.

The chain employs TRBV18 and TRBJ2-6; D not resolved. The germline V and J ends were trimmed by 6 bases and 4 bases, with 16 bases remaining between them. The germline V gene has CDR1 KGHSH and CDR2 LQKENI. The CDR3 has 16 amino acids. In DNA, the CDR3 is TGTGCCAGCTCCCCCACGATGGGCACCGGGGCCAACGTCCTGACTTTC. Translating gives CASSPTMGTGANVLTF.

Here the CDR3 DNA reads TGTGCCAGCAGCTTCGGGGGGGGCGGTGGCTACACCTTC. As protein: CASSFGGGGGYTF. The J gene is TRBJ1-2, the V gene TRBV7-2, with D possibly being TRBD1 (6 bases). Germline V gene sequence: CDR1 SGHTA, CDR2 FQGNSA. The CDR3 contains 13 residues. V was clipped by 3 bases and J by 7 bases, with 12 bases between them.

J is TRBJ2-2 and V is TRBV5-8, with D perhaps matching TRBD1 (6 bases). CDR3 size: 16 residues. Trimming pared 5 bases from V and 3 bases from J, leaving 17 bases between. Germline CDR1 SGHTS, CDR2 YDEGEE. DNA for the CDR3: TGTGCCAGCAGTCTGTGGGGGCGGTTGCACACCGGGGAGCTGTTTTTT. Translation gives CASSLWGRLHTGELFF.

This chain uses TRBV27 with TRBJ1-5; the D gene is possibly TRBD1 (6 bases). The CDR3 contains 13 residues. V was shortened by 4 bases and J by 7 bases, with 11 bases between the two germline ends. From germline, CDR1 is MNHEY and CDR2 SMNVEV (reference sequence). CDR3 DNA sequence: TGTGCCAGCAGTTATTCGAGGGGGCAGCCCCAGCATTTT. Translation gives CASSYSRGQPQHF.

The genes are TRBV18 and TRBJ1-4; 7 bases are shared with TRBD1. CDR1 and CDR2 (germline): KGHSH, LQKENI. The length of the CDR3 is 14 residues. The J segment lost 8 bases and the V segment lost 2 bases, leaving 5 bases of the junction unmatched. This CDR3 reads CASSPDRAGEKLFF. In DNA form, the CDR3 reads TGTGCCAGCTCACCAGACAGGGCGGGGGAAAAACTGTTTTTT.

With respect to this clone: A junction boundary mismatches the germline segment, possibly from a read error. V is TRBV28 and J is TRBJ2-3; D not certain. The CDR3 totals 12 residues. Germline CDR1 and CDR2: MDHEN and SYDVKM. CDR3 in DNA: TGTGCCTGCAGTACTGACACAGATACGCAGTATTTT. This translates into CACSTDTDTQYF. The full variable domain, in which reference TRBV28 and TRBJ2-3 provide the parts outside the CDR3, is DVKVTQSSRYLVKRTGEKVFLECVQDMDHENMFWYRQDPGLGLRLIYFSYDVKMKEKGDIPEGYSVSREKKERFSLILESASTNQTSMYLCACSTDTDTQYFGPGTRLTVL.

The rearrangement uses TRBV6-1 and TRBJ2-2, with D perhaps TRBD2 (7 bases). The CDR3 runs 16 residues. Per germline, CDR1 MNHNS and CDR2 SASEGT. V was shortened by 3 bases and J by 6 bases, with 17 bases between the two germline ends. The DNA for the CDR3 is TGTGCCAGCAGTGATGCGGGGGCTCTAATAGCCGGGGAGCTGTTTTTT. The encoded protein is CASSDAGALIAGELFF.

This chain connects TRBV29-1 to TRBJ1-5; D possibly corresponds to TRBD1 (5 bases). From germline, CDR1 is SQVTM and CDR2 ANQGSEA. The CDR3 has 13 residues. Trimming pared 5 bases from V and 2 bases from J, leaving 10 bases between. CDR3 residues: CSVTGGGNQPQHF. CDR3 coding DNA: TGCAGCGTTACGGGAGGGGGCAATCAGCCCCAGCATTTT.

DNA for the CDR3: TGTGCCAGCAGTTTAAGGGGACAGCAGACCTTTAACACTGAAGCTTTCTTT. Its protein is CASSLRGQQTFNTEAFF. V gene TRBV28 combines with J gene TRBJ1-1; 7 positions agree with TRBD1. Germline CDR1 is MDHEN and CDR2 is SYDVKM. The CDR3 is 17 residues long. The V and J ends lost 2 bases and 2 bases, in that order; junction bases with no gene match: 11.

This CDR3 reads CASSRQDSTEAFF. The CDR3 DNA follows: TGTGCCAGCAGTAGGCAGGATAGCACTGAAGCTTTCTTT. V gene TRBV6-5 combines with J gene TRBJ1-1; D remains unclear. The CDR3 spans 13 residues. V was clipped by 5 bases and J by 4 bases, with 11 bases between them. Germline values: CDR1 MNHEY, CDR2 SVGAGI.

The chain combines TRBV18 with TRBJ2-1, with 10 bases that match TRBD2. V was pared by 6 bases and J by 3 bases, with 2 bases of the junction left unmatched. The CDR3 length is 14 residues. CDR1 is KGHSH and CDR2 is LQKENI in the germline V gene. CDR3 sequence: CASSIAGGYNEQFF. The CDR3 DNA reads as TGTGCCAGCTCTATAGCGGGGGGCTACAATGAGCAGTTCTTC. Variable domain in full (rest from reference TRBV18 and TRBJ2-1): NAGVMQNPRHLVRRRGQEARLRCSPMKGHSHVYWYRQLPEEGLKFMVYLQKENIIDESGMPKERFSAEFPKEGPSILRIQQVVRGDSAAYFCASSIAGGYNEQFFGPGTRLTVL.

The chain combines TRBV11-3 with TRBJ2-7; D is uncertain. Per the germline V gene, CDR1 is SGHNT and CDR2 is YENEEA. The CDR3 consists of 13 residues. Trimming removed 1 base from V and 4 bases from J, with 8 bases in between. The CDR3 reads CASSLGGGYEQYF. CDR3 DNA: TGTGCCAGCAGCTTAGGAGGTGGATACGAGCAGTACTTC.